Listed below are T cell receptor beta chains from one sample, sequenced in a study of blood T cell repertoires in COVID-19. Data came from immunoSEQ multiplex PCR; TCRdb stores just in-frame clones and leaves some out. The sample has roughly 50,000 clones; about 90% are singletons. Specimen: peripheral blood. The receptor source for this set is an elderly man with acute or convalescent COVID-19. CDR3s include the opening cysteine and the closing phenylalanine or tryptophan. The D gene is left open where the match is weak. Clone size, where shown, is once, few, many, or a class for clones that have expanded.

clone size	V gene	J gene	D gene	CDR3 DNA	CDR3 protein
NA	TRBV30	TRBJ2-1	TRBD2	TGTGCCTCCGTTCCCGGGACTAGCGGGGGCCCTGACTATTACAATGAGCAGTTCTTC	CASVPGTSGGPDYYNEQFF
once	TRBV19	TRBJ1-5	NA	TGTGCCAGTATGGTGGGAGGGAAGGGCAATCAGCCCCAGCATTTT	CASMVGGKGNQPQHF
NA	TRBV5-1	TRBJ2-7	TRBD1	TGCGCCAGCAGCTTGGGACAGGGAGCCTACGAGCAGTACTTC	CASSLGQGAYEQYF
once	TRBV28	TRBJ2-7	TRBD1	TGTGCCAGCAGTGTCGGGACAGTCCACTACGAGCAGTACTTC	CASSVGTVHYEQYF
NA	TRBV6-5	TRBJ2-5	NA	TGTGCCAGCCAAAAGAAAACGGAGGAAGAGACCCAGTACTTC	CASQKKTEEETQYF
once	TRBV4-2	TRBJ2-4	NA	TGTGCCAGCAGCCAAGATCTAGGTCAGATCCTAGCCAAAAACATTCAGTACTTC	CASSQDLGQILAKNIQYF
NA	TRBV7-6	TRBJ2-3	TRBD1	TGTGCCAGCAGCTCCGGGACAGGGGGCGTACGTACGCAGTATTTT	CASSSGTGGVRTQYF
NA	TRBV2	TRBJ1-2	TRBD1	TGTGCCAGCATTCCACAGGGGGCTAACTATGGCTACACCTTC	CASIPQGANYGYTF
NA	TRBV7-9	TRBJ1-4	NA	TGTGCCAGCAGCTTAGCACAGGGAGGGGAAAAACTGTTTTTT	CASSLAQGGEKLFF
NA	TRBV11-2	TRBJ1-5	NA	TGTGCCAGCAGCTACAGGCCCAATCAGCCCCAGCATTTT	CASSYRPNQPQHF
NA	TRBV9	TRBJ1-6	NA	TGTGCCAGCAGCGTAGACGGGGTCTATAATTCACCCCTCCACTTT	CASSVDGVYNSPLHF
NA	TRBV5-1	TRBJ2-1	NA	TGCGCCAGCACCCCGCCAGGGGCTCACAATGAGCAGTTCTTC	CASTPPGAHNEQFF
NA	TRBV7-2	TRBJ1-1	NA	TGTGCCAGCGCCGGACGACGGGGAATGAACACTGAAGCTTTCTTT	CASAGRRGMNTEAFF
NA	TRBV28	TRBJ2-6	TRBD1	TGTGCCAGCAGTTCCTGGGACAGCGCATCTGGGGCCAACGTCCTGACTTTC	CASSSWDSASGANVLTF
NA	TRBV7-7	TRBJ2-1	NA	TGTGCCAGCAGCTTCAGGCAGGGGTTGACCTTTTCCTACAATGAGCAGTTCTTC	CASSFRQGLTFSYNEQFF
NA	TRBV18	TRBJ2-7	TRBD1	TGTGCCAGCTCAGGTCAGGGGGAGACCTACGAGCAGTACTTC	CASSGQGETYEQYF
NA	TRBV2	TRBJ1-2	NA	TGTGCCAGCATCTGGTCGGGGGGGTACTATGGCTACACCTTC	CASIWSGGYYGYTF
once	TRBV2	TRBJ1-1	NA	TGTGCCAGCAGCCGCCGGCAGGGGCTAGGAACTGAAGCTTTCTTT	CASSRRQGLGTEAFF
few	TRBV27	TRBJ2-5	NA	TGTGCCAGCAGTTTTGGGCAGTACCAAGAGACCCAGTACTTC	CASSFGQYQETQYF
NA	TRBV3-1/TRBV3-2	TRBJ1-6	NA	TGTGCCAGCAGCCAAGTCCAGGGTTCAACCCTCCACTTT	CASSQVQGSTLHF
NA	TRBV28	TRBJ2-7	NA	TGTGCCAGCAGTTTCGGGTTTGGCGAGCAGTACTTC	CASSFGFGEQYF
NA	TRBV19	TRBJ2-7	TRBD1	TGTGCCAGTAGTACAACCCGGGGACAGGGACTGTACGAGCAGTACTTC	CASSTTRGQGLYEQYF
NA	TRBV6-5	TRBJ2-1	TRBD1	TGTGCCAGCAGGAGTCCGGGACAGAGGAATGAGCAGTTCTTC	CASRSPGQRNEQFF
NA	TRBV14	TRBJ1-2	TRBD1	TGTGCCAGCAGTCAGACAGGGGGCTATGGCTACACCTTC	CASSQTGGYGYTF
NA	TRBV7-8	TRBJ2-7	TRBD1	TGTGCCAGCAGCTCCCCCCTTGACAGGGGGTACTCCTACGAGCAGTACTTC	CASSSPLDRGYSYEQYF
NA	TRBV5-4	TRBJ1-1	TRBD1	TGTGCCAGCAGCGGGAACAGGGGCCCTCTTACTGAAGCTTTCTTT	CASSGNRGPLTEAFF
few	TRBV5-1	TRBJ1-2	NA	TGCGCCAGCAGCCCAGACGGAGGCTATGGCTACACCTTC	CASSPDGGYGYTF
NA	TRBV5-1	TRBJ2-1	NA	TGCGCCAGCAGCTTACTCTCGGGAGATGAGCAGTTCTTC	CASSLLSGDEQFF
NA	TRBV21-1	TRBJ2-5	NA	TGTGCCAGCAGCAAAGCGCTACCGGGGAAAGAGACCCAGTACTTC	CASSKALPGKETQYF
NA	TRBV7-2	TRBJ2-7	TRBD1	TGTGCCAGCAGCAAGCGGACAGGGGGCGACTACGAGCAGTACTTC	CASSKRTGGDYEQYF
NA	TRBV29-1	TRBJ1-2	NA	TGCAGCGTTGAAAACCCCAGGGGAATTGGCTACACCTTC	CSVENPRGIGYTF
NA	TRBV10-3	TRBJ2-7	NA	TGTGCCATCAAATTAAGCACCTCCTACGAGCAGTACTTC	CAIKLSTSYEQYF
NA	TRBV9	TRBJ1-4	NA	TGTGCCAGCAGCCCGGGGGGAGAAAAACTGTTTTTT	CASSPGGEKLFF
NA	TRBV7-2	TRBJ1-1	NA	TGTGCCAGCAGCTTAGTGGGGGCCTGGAACACTGAAGCTTTCTTT	CASSLVGAWNTEAFF
once	TRBV7-9	TRBJ1-3	NA	TGTGCCAGCAGCGTACAGCTTTCTGGAAACACCATATATTTT	CASSVQLSGNTIYF
NA	TRBV10-3	TRBJ1-3	NA	TGTGCCATCAGTTCAGACTCTGGAAACACCATATATTTT	CAISSDSGNTIYF
once	TRBV6-5	TRBJ2-3	TRBD2	TGTGCCAGCGGAGTACGGGGGGGGCTAAATACGCAGTATTTT	CASGVRGGLNTQYF
NA	TRBV12-3/TRBV12-4	TRBJ1-2	NA	TGTGCCAGCAGTTTAACAGATACCTCCTACACCTTC	CASSLTDTSYTF
NA	TRBV7-9	TRBJ1-1	NA	TGTGCCAGCAGCTTAAGCGGGGACATGAACACTGAAGCTTTCTTT	CASSLSGDMNTEAFF
NA	TRBV19	TRBJ2-7	TRBD2	TGTGCCAGTAGTATCCGCCGGGAGGGGGCCTACGAGCAGTACTTC	CASSIRREGAYEQYF
NA	TRBV29-1	TRBJ2-4	NA	TGCAGCGTTGGCGGGAACTTGGCCAAAAACATTCAGTACTTC	CSVGGNLAKNIQYF
once	TRBV5-6	TRBJ2-2	TRBD1	TGTGCCAGCACCTATGCCTGGACAGGGGCTTCCACCGGGGAGCTGTTTTTT	CASTYAWTGASTGELFF